A selection of T cell receptor beta chains follows, all from one sample in a study of T cell responses to AZD1222 COVID-19 vaccine. Sequencing was performed with immunoSEQ multiplex PCR; in TCRdb, only in-frame clones are kept and a portion is missing. The repertoire has 94,000 or so clones, 90% of them found once; the top ten carry about a quarter. The source was peripheral blood, collected on day 0 of AZD1222 vaccination. All receptors come from an adult in good health. CDR3s include the opening cysteine and the closing phenylalanine or tryptophan. A D gene is named only where the DNA matches it firmly. A row's size may be missing; if present it is once, few, many or a size class.

cdr3_length	j_call	v_call	d_call	clone_size	cdr3_aa	cdr3_nt
13	TRBJ2-7	TRBV30	TRBD1	-	CAWSVNRGNEQYF	TGTGCCTGGAGTGTAAACAGGGGCAACGAGCAGTACTTC
15	TRBJ2-4	TRBV2	TRBD2	-	CASTRTSGRFSIQYF	TGTGCCAGCACCAGGACTAGCGGGAGATTTTCCATTCAGTACTTC
14	TRBJ1-2	TRBV5-5	TRBD1	-	CASSIRQGEYGYTF	TGTGCCAGCAGCATAAGACAGGGGGAATATGGCTACACCTTC
13	TRBJ2-7	TRBV7-2	-	once	CASSSLGGYEQYF	TGTGCCAGCAGCAGCCTGGGGGGCTACGAGCAGTACTTC
18	TRBJ2-1	TRBV3-1/TRBV3-2	-	-	CASSQAASSGYFYNEQFF	TGTGCCAGCAGCCAAGCCGCCTCGAGCGGCTACTTTTACAATGAGCAGTTCTTC
14	TRBJ1-5	TRBV6-1	TRBD1	-	CASSQTGGNQPQHF	TGTGCCAGCAGTCAGACAGGGGGCAATCAGCCCCAGCATTTT
15	TRBJ2-7	TRBV7-3	-	once	CASSPTQGTFYEQYF	TGTGCCAGCAGCCCAACACAGGGTACTTTCTACGAGCAGTACTTC
14	TRBJ2-5	TRBV6-6	-	-	CASRVSWVGETQYF	TGTGCCAGCAGAGTCTCTTGGGTTGGGGAGACCCAGTACTTC
16	TRBJ1-5	TRBV28	TRBD1	-	CASSLLPRGIGQPQHF	TGTGCCAGCAGTTTACTTCCCAGGGGGATTGGTCAGCCCCAGCATTTT
15	TRBJ2-5	TRBV9	TRBD2	-	CASSTSGGQGETQYF	TGTGCCAGCAGCACTAGCGGGGGACAGGGAGAGACCCAGTACTTC
14	TRBJ2-1	TRBV7-6	-	-	CASSLGGVDNEQFF	TGTGCCAGCAGCTTAGGCGGAGTAGACAATGAGCAGTTCTTC
15	TRBJ2-1	TRBV12-5	-	-	CASGLVGGSYNEQFF	TGTGCTAGTGGTTTGGTAGGTGGGAGTTACAATGAGCAGTTCTTC
16	TRBJ2-1	TRBV4-3	TRBD1	many	CASSQEPGTGGVEQFF	TGCGCCAGCAGCCAAGAGCCGGGGACAGGGGGGGTTGAGCAGTTCTTC
16	TRBJ2-5	TRBV6-1	TRBD2	once	CASSVAGGSIQETQYF	TGTGCCAGCAGTGTAGCGGGAGGGAGTATCCAAGAGACCCAGTACTTC
14	TRBJ2-1	TRBV6-4	-	-	CASSPEFVRNEQFF	TGTGCCAGCAGTCCAGAGTTCGTCCGAAATGAGCAGTTCTTC
14	TRBJ1-5	TRBV19	-	once	CASSIAPTGLPQHF	TGTGCCAGTAGTATAGCGCCGACCGGGTTGCCCCAGCATTTT
16	TRBJ2-1	TRBV6-2/TRBV6-3	-	-	CASSWLATVGDNEQFF	TGTGCCAGCAGTTGGTTAGCGACCGTGGGCGACAATGAGCAGTTCTTC
15	TRBJ2-7	TRBV18	-	-	CASSPPSPGGYEQYF	TGTGCCAGCTCACCACCCAGCCCCGGAGGGTACGAGCAGTACTTC
15	TRBJ2-7	TRBV7-9	TRBD1	-	CASSLGTALTYEQYF	TGTGCCAGCAGCCTCGGGACAGCCCTCACCTACGAGCAGTACTTC
15	TRBJ2-7	TRBV10-2	TRBD2	-	CASSERLAGLYEQYF	TGCGCCAGCAGCGAGAGATTAGCGGGTCTGTACGAGCAGTACTTC
15	TRBJ2-7	TRBV18	TRBD2	once	CASSPPSGTLGEQYF	TGTGCCAGCTCACCACCTAGCGGGACGTTGGGGGAGCAGTACTTC
13	TRBJ2-2	TRBV6-5	-	-	CASSLRGGGELFF	TGTGCCAGCAGCCTTCGTGGGGGCGGGGAGCTGTTTTTT
15	TRBJ1-1	TRBV5-6	-	-	CASSLGTSYLGGAFF	TGTGCCAGCAGCTTGGGGACCTCGTACCTCGGGGGAGCTTTCTTT
16	TRBJ2-7	TRBV27	-	-	CASSPNPGGLGYEQYF	TGTGCCAGCAGTCCAAACCCGGGGGGCTTAGGTTACGAGCAGTACTTC
14	TRBJ2-7	TRBV5-4	TRBD2	-	CASATSGTPYEQYF	TGTGCCAGCGCCACTAGCGGGACCCCCTACGAGCAGTACTTC
13	TRBJ1-5	TRBV7-9	-	few	CASGESSGQPQHF	TGTGCCAGCGGAGAAAGTAGCGGCCAGCCCCAGCATTTT
14	TRBJ1-1	TRBV10-3	TRBD1	-	CATGQDRASTEAFF	TGTGCCACCGGACAGGACAGGGCGAGCACTGAAGCTTTCTTT
13	TRBJ2-7	TRBV7-9	-	-	CASTGHLSYEQYF	TGTGCCAGCACGGGACACCTCTCCTACGAGCAGTACTTC
13	TRBJ1-1	TRBV11-1	-	-	CASSPMREAEAFF	TGTGCCAGCAGCCCTATGAGAGAGGCCGAGGCTTTCTTT
14	TRBJ2-1	TRBV7-9	TRBD2	-	CASSSGLAIDEQFF	TGTGCCAGCAGCTCGGGACTAGCGATCGATGAGCAGTTCTTC
13	TRBJ1-2	TRBV5-1	-	-	CASSLQGPAGYTF	TGCGCCAGCAGCTTGCAGGGGCCCGCTGGCTACACCTTC
13	TRBJ2-2	TRBV11-3	-	-	CASSLGRAGELFF	TGTGCCAGCAGCTTAGGGCGGGCCGGGGAGCTGTTTTTT
17	TRBJ2-2	TRBV5-1	-	-	CASLYSFGGANTGELFF	TGCGCCAGCCTTTACAGCTTTGGCGGAGCGAACACCGGGGAGCTGTTTTTT
15	TRBJ2-5	TRBV25-1	-	-	CASSLRRAGQETQYF	TGTGCCAGCAGTCTAAGGAGGGCTGGGCAAGAGACCCAGTACTTC
14	TRBJ2-7	TRBV11-2	-	-	CASSFTQGLYEQYF	TGTGCCAGCAGCTTTACCCAGGGGCTCTACGAGCAGTACTTC
16	TRBJ1-5	TRBV5-5	-	-	CASKRTSGDSNQPQHF	TGTGCCAGCAAGCGAACTTCGGGGGATAGCAATCAGCCCCAGCATTTT
12	TRBJ2-7	TRBV3-1/TRBV3-2	-	-	CASSQSGMEQYF	TGTGCCAGCAGCCAATCCGGGATGGAGCAGTACTTC
15	TRBJ2-3	TRBV7-2	TRBD2	-	CASSSGGPLTNTQYF	TGTGCCAGCAGCTCGGGGGGACCACTAACCAATACGCAGTATTTT
11	TRBJ2-7	TRBV29-1	-	-	CSVSITYEQYF	TGCAGCGTTTCCATCACGTACGAGCAGTACTTC
12	TRBJ1-2	TRBV19	-	-	CASSGDRQGYTF	TGTGCCAGTAGTGGGGACCGCCAGGGCTACACCTTC
13	TRBJ2-1	TRBV7-9	-	-	CASSLLSHNEQFF	TGTGCCAGCAGCTTACTCTCCCACAATGAGCAGTTCTTC
17	TRBJ2-3	TRBV9	-	-	CASSPSWAAGYTDTQYF	TGTGCCAGCAGCCCAAGCTGGGCGGCGGGGTACACAGATACGCAGTATTTT
14	TRBJ2-1	TRBV10-3	TRBD2	-	CAIKAAGNYNEQFF	TGTGCCATCAAGGCAGCGGGAAACTACAATGAGCAGTTCTTC
14	TRBJ1-1	TRBV28	-	few	CASSPPFRNTEAFF	TGTGCCAGCAGTCCTCCCTTTAGGAACACTGAAGCTTTCTTT
14	TRBJ1-4	TRBV28	-	-	CASRHQATNEKLFF	TGTGCCAGCAGGCACCAAGCAACTAATGAAAAACTGTTTTTT
14	TRBJ2-2	TRBV29-1	-	-	CSVGGHMNTGELFF	TGCAGCGTTGGGGGACACATGAACACCGGGGAGCTGTTTTTT
16	TRBJ1-2	TRBV23-1	TRBD1	-	CASSQPPPDRGYGYTF	TGCGCCAGCAGTCAACCCCCCCCGGACAGGGGCTATGGCTACACCTTC
13	TRBJ2-1	TRBV2	-	-	CASSDGANNEQFF	TGTGCCAGCAGTGACGGCGCCAACAATGAGCAGTTCTTC
15	TRBJ2-2	TRBV6-2/TRBV6-3	TRBD2	-	CASSYWLAGDGELFF	TGTGCCAGCAGTTACTGGCTAGCGGGTGATGGGGAGCTGTTTTTT
12	TRBJ2-3	TRBV24-1	-	-	CATKDDADTQYF	TGTGCCACCAAGGATGACGCAGATACGCAGTATTTT